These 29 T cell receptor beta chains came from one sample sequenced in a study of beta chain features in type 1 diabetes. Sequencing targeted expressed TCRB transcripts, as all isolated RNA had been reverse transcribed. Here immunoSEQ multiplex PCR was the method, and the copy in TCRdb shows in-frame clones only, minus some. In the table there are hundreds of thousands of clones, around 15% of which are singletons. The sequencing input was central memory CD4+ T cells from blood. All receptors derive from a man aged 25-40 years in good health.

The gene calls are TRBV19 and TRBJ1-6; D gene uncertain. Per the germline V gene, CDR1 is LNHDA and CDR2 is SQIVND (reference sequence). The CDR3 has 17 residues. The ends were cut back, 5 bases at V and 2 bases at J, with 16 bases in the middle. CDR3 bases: TGTGCCAGTAGTCCGGCCCCTTGGGTGGCCTATAATTCACCCCTCCACTTT. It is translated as CASSPAPWVAYNSPLHF.

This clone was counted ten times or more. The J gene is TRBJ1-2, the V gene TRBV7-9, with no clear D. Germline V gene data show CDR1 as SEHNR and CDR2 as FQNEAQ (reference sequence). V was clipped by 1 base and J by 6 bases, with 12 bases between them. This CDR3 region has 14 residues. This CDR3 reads CASSLDAGWDGYTF. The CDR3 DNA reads TGTGCCAGCAGCTTAGACGCGGGGTGGGATGGCTACACCTTC.

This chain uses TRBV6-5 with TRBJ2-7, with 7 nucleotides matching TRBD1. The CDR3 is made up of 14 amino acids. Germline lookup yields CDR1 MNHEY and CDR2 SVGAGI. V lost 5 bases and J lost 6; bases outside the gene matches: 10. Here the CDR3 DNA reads TGTGCCAGCAGTGAACTACAGGGGACGAGCGAGCAGTACTTC. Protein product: CASSELQGTSEQYF.

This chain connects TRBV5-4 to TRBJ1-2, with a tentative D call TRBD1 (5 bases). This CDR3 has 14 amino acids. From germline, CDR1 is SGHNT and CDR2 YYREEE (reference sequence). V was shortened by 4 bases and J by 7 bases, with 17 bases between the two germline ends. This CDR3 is CASSPVRGTSGYTF. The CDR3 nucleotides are TGTGCCAGCAGCCCGGTAAGGGGTACGAGTGGCTACACCTTC.

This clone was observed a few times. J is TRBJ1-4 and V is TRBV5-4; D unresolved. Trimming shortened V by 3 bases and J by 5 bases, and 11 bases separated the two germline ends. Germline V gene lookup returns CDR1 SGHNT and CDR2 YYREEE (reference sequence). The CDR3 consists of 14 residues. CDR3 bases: TGTGCCAGCAGCTCGACGGAAAACAATGAAAAACTGTTTTTT. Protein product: CASSSTENNEKLFF.

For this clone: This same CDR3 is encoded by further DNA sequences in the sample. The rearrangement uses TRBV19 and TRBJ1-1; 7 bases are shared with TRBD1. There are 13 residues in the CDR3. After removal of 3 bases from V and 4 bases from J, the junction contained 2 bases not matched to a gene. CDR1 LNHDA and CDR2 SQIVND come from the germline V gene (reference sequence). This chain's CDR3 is CASSIAGGTEAFF. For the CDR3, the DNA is TGTGCCAGTAGTATCGCAGGGGGCACTGAAGCTTTCTTT.

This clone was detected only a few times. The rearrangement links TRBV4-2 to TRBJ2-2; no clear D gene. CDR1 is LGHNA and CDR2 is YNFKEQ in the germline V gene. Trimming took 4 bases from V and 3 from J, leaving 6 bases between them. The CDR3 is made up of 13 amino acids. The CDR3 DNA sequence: TGTGCCAGCAGCCCCGACTACACCGGGGAGCTGTTTTTT. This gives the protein CASSPDYTGELFF.

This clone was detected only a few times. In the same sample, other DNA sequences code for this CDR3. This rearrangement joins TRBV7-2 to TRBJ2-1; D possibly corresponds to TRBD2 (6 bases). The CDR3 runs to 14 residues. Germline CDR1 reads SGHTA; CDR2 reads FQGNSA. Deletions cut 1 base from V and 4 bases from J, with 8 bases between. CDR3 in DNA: TGTGCCAGCAGCTTAGGGACTACTTACAATGAGCAGTTCTTC. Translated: CASSLGTTYNEQFF.

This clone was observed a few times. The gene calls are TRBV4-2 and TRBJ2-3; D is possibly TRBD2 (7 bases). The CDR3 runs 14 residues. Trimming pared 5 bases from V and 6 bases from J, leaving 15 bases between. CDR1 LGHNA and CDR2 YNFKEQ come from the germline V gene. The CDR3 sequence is CASSLGSGGDTQYF. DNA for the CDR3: TGTGCCAGCAGCTTGGGTTCGGGGGGCGATACGCAGTATTTT.

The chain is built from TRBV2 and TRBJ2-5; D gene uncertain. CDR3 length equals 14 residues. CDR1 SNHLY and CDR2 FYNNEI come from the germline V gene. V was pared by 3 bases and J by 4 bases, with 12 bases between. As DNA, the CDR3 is TGTGCCAGCAGTGACGTTTGGCAGACAGAGACCCAGTACTTC. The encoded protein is CASSDVWQTETQYF. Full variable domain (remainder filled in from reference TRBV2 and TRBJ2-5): EPEVTQTPSHQVTQMGQEVILRCVPISNHLYFYWYRQILGQKVEFLVSFYNNEISEKSEIFDDQFSVERPDGSNFTLKIRSTKLEDSAMYFCASSDVWQTETQYFGPGTRLLVL.

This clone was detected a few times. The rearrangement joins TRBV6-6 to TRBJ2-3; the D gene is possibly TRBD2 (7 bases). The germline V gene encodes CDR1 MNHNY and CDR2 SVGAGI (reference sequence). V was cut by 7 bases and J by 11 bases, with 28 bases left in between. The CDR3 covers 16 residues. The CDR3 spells CASIDSRRGGGVGQYF. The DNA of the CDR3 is TGTGCCAGCATAGACTCTCGCCGCGGGGGCGGGGTTGGGCAGTATTTT.

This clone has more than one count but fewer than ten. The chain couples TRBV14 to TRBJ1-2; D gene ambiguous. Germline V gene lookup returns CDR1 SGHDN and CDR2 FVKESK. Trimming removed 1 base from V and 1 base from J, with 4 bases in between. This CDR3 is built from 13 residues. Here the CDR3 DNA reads TGTGCCAGCAGCCAAGTGGTTAACTATGGCTACACCTTC. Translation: CASSQVVNYGYTF.

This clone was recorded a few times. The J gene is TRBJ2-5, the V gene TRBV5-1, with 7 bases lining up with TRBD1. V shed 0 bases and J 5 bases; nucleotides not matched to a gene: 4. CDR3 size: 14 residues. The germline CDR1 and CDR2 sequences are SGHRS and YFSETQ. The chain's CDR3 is CASSLGGQRETQYF. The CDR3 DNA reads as TGCGCCAGCAGCTTGGGGGGACAGCGGGAGACCCAGTACTTC.

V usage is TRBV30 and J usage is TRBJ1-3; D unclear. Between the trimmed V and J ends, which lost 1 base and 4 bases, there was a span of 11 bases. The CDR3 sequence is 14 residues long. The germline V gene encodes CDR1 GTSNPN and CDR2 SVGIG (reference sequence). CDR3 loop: CAWSGNSLGNTIYF. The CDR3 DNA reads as TGTGCCTGGAGTGGTAATTCCTTGGGAAACACCATATATTTT.

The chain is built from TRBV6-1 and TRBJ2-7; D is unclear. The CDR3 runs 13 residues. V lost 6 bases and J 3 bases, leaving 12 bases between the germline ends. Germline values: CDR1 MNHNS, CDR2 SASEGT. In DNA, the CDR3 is TGTGCCAGCAGGAGTGGGCTGGGCTACGAGCAGTACGTC. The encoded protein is CASRSGLGYEQYV.

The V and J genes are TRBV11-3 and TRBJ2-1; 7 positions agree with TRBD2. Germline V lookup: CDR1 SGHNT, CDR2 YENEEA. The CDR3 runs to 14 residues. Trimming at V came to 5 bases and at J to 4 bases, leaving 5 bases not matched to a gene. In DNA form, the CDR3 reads TGTGCCAGCAGCCCGAGCGGGGAATACAATGAGCAGTTCTTC. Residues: CASSPSGEYNEQFF.

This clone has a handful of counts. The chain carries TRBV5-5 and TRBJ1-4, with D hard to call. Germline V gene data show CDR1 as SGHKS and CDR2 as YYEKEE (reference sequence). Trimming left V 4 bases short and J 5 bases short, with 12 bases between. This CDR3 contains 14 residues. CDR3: CASSLLRQNEKLFF. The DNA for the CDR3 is TGTGCCAGCAGCCTGCTTCGGCAGAATGAAAAACTGTTTTTT.

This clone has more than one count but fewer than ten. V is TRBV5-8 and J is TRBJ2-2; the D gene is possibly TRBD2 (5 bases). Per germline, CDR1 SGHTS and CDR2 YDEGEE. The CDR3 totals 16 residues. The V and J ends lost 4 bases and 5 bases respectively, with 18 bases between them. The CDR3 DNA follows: TGTGCCAGCAGCCTCTTTCCCCGGACGGGAACCGGGGAGCTGTTTTTT. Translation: CASSLFPRTGTGELFF.

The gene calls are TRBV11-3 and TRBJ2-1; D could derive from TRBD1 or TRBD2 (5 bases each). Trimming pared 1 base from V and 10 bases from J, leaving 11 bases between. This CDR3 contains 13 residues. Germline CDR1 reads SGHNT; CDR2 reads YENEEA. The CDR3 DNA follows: TGTGCCAGCAGCTTAGGTCTCTGGGACGAGCAGTTCTTC. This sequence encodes CASSLGLWDEQFF.

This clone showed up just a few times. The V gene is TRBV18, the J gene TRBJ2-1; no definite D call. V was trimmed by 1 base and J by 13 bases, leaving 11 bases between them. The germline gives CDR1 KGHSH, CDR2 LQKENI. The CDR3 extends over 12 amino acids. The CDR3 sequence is CASSPQNGAQFF. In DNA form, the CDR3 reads TGTGCCAGCTCACCACAGAACGGAGCTCAGTTCTTC. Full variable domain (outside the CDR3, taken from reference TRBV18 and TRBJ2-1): NAGVMQNPRHLVRRRGQEARLRCSPMKGHSHVYWYRQLPEEGLKFMVYLQKENIIDESGMPKERFSAEFPKEGPSILRIQQVVRGDSAAYFCASSPQNGAQFFGPGTRLTVL.

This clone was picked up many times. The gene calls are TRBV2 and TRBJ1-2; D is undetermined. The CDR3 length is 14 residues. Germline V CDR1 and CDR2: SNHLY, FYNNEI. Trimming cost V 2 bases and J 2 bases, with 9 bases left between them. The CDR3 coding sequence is TGTGCCAGCAGTGAAAGAGGAGGCAACTATGGCTACACCTTC. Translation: CASSERGGNYGYTF.

The CDR3: CASSKGQLYGYTF. CDR3 DNA: TGTGCCAGCAGCAAGGGACAGCTCTATGGCTACACCTTC. The V and J genes are TRBV13 and TRBJ1-2; 7 nucleotides align to TRBD1. The ends lost 5 bases at V and 4 bases at J; junction bases unmatched: 4. Germline V gives CDR1 PRHDT, CDR2 FYEKMQ (reference sequence). The CDR3 is 13 residues long.

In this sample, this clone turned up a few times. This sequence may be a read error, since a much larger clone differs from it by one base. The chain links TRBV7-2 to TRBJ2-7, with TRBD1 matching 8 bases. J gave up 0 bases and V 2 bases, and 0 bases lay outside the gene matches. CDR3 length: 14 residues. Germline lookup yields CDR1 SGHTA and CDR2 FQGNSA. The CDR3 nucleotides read TGTGCCAGCAGCTTAACAGGGGGCTCCTACGAGCAGTACTTC. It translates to CASSLTGGSYEQYF.

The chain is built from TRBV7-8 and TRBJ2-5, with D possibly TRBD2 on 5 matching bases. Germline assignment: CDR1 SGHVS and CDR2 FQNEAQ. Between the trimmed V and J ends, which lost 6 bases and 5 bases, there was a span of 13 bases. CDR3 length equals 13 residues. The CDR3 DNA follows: TGTGCCAGCAGAGAGCGGCCGGGGGAGACCCAGTACTTC. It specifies CASRERPGETQYF.

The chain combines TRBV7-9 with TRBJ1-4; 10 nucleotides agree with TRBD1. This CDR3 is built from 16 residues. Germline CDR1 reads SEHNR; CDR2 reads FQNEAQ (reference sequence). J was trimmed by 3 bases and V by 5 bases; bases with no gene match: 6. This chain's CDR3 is CASSGTGVQSNEKLFF. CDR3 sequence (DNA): TGTGCCAGCAGCGGGACAGGGGTCCAATCTAATGAAAAACTGTTTTTT.

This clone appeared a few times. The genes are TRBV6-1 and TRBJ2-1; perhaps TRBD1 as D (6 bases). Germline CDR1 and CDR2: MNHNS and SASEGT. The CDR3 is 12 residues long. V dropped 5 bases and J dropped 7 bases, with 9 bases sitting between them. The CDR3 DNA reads TGTGCCAGCAGTATACAGGGAAATGAGCAGTTCTTC. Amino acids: CASSIQGNEQFF.

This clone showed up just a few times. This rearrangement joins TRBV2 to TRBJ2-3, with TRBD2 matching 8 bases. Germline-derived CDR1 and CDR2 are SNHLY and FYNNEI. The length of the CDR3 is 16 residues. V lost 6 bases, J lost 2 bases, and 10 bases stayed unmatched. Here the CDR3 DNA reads TGTGCCAGCAGCCGCACCGGGGGGGAGTACACAGATACGCAGTATTTT. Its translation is CASSRTGGEYTDTQYF.

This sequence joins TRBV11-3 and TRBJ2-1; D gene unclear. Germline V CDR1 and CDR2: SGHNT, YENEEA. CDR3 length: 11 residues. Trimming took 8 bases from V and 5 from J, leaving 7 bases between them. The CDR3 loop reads CASGLHNEQFF. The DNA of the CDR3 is TGTGCCAGCGGGCTGCACAATGAGCAGTTCTTC.

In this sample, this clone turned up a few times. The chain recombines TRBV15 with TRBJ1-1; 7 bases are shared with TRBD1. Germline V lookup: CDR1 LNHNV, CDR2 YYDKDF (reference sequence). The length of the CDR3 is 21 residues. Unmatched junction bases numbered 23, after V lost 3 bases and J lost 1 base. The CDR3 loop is CATSSLVGGGGPNFANTEAFF. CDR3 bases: TGTGCCACCAGCAGCCTCGTAGGAGGGGGCGGTCCTAATTTCGCGAACACTGAAGCTTTCTTT.